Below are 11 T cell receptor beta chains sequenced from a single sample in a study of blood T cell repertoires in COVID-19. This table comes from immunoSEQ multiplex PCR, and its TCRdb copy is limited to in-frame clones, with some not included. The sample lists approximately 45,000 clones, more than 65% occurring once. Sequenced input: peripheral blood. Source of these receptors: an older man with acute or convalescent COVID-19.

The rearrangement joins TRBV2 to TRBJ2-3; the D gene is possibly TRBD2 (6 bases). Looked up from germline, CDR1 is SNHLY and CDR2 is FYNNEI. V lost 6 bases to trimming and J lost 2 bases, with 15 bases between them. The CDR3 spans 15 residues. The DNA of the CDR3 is TGTGCCAGCAGAACCACTTGGCGGGACACAGATACGCAGTATTTT. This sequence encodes CASRTTWRDTDTQYF.

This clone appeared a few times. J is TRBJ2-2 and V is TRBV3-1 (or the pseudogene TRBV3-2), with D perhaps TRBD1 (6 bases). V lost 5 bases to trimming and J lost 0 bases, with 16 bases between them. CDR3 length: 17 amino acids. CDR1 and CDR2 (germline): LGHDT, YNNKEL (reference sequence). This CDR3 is CASSSYNRASNTGELFF. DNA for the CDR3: TGTGCCAGCAGCTCATACAACAGGGCCTCGAACACCGGGGAGCTGTTTTTT.

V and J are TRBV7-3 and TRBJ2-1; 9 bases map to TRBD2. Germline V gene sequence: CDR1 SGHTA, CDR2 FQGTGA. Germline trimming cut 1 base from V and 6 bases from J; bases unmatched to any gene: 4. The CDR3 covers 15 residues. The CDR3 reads CASSLKLAGTNEQFF. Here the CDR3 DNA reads TGTGCCAGCAGCTTAAAACTAGCGGGTACCAATGAGCAGTTCTTC.

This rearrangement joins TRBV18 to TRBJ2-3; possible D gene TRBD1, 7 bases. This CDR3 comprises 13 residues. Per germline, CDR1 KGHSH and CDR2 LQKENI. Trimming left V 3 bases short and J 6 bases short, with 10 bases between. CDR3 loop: CASSPEGADTQYF. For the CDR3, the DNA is TGTGCCAGCTCACCGGAGGGGGCTGATACGCAGTATTTT.

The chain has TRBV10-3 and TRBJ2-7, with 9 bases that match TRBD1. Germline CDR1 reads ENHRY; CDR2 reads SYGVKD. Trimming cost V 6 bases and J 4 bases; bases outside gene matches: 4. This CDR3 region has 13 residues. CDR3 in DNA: TGTGCCATCAGGGGGACAGGGTCGTACGAGCAGTACTTC. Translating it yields CAIRGTGSYEQYF.

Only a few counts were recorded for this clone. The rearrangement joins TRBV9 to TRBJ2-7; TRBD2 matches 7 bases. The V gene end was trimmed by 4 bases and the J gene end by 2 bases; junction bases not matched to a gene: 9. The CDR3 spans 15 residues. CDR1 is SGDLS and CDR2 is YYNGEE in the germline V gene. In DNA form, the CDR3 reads TGTGCCAGCAGCCCTATGCTGGGGGGGACCTACGAGCAGTACTTC. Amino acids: CASSPMLGGTYEQYF.

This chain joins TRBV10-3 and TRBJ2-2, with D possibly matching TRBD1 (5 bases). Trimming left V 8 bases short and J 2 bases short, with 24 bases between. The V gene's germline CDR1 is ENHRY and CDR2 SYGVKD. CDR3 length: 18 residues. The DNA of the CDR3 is TGTGCCATCCGTAATTCAATTGGGGCAGGGCCTAACACCGGGGAGCTGTTTTTT. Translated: CAIRNSIGAGPNTGELFF.

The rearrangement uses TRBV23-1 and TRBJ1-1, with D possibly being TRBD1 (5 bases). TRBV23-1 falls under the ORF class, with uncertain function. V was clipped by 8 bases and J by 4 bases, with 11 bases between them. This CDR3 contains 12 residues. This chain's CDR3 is CASGRDLTEAFF. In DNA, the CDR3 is TGCGCCAGCGGCAGGGATCTCACTGAAGCTTTCTTT.

CDR3 coding DNA: TGCGCCAGCAGTACTGACAGGCAAGCTTTCTTT. Residues: CASSTDRQAFF. V is TRBV10-2 and J is TRBJ1-1, with TRBD1 as a possible D gene (6 bases). The CDR3 has 11 residues. V shed 5 bases and J shed 9 bases, with 10 bases lying between them. CDR1 WSHSY and CDR2 SAAADI come from the germline V gene.

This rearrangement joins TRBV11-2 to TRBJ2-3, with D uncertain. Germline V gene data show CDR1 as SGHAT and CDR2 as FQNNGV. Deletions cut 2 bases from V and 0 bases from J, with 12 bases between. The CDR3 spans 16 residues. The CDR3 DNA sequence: TGTGCCAGCAGCTTAAGCCTGGTAGTAAGCACAGATACGCAGTATTTT. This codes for CASSLSLVVSTDTQYF. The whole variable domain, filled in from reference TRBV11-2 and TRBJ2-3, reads EAGVAQSPRYKIIEKRQSVAFWCNPISGHATLYWYQQILGQGPKLLIQFQNNGVVDDSQLPKDRFSAERLKGVDSTLKIQPAKLEDSAVYLCASSLSLVVSTDTQYFGPGTRLTVL.

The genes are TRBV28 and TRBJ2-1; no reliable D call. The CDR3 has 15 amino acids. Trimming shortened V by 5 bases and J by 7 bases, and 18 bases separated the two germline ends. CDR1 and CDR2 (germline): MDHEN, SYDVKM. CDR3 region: CASSPRGAVRNEQFF. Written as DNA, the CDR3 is TGTGCCAGCAGTCCAAGAGGAGCCGTAAGGAATGAGCAGTTCTTC.